These T cell receptor beta chains were read from a single sample in a study of CD8+ T cells in alopecia areata. TCRdb's copy holds only in-frame clones and misses some; the assay was immunoSEQ multiplex PCR. In the table there are 140,000 to 150,000 clones, about 60% of which are singletons. Sequences were derived from CD4+ T cells sorted from blood, sampled at week 0. Receptors originate from a human donor with alopecia areata. The CDR3 runs from the conserved cysteine through the conserved F or W. Fields, in order: CDR3 protein, CDR3 DNA, V gene, J gene, D gene, clone size. The D gene is left open where the match is weak. A row's size may be missing; if present it is once, few, many or a size class.

CASSLGGGSYEQYF	TGTGCCAGCAGCTTGGGCGGGGGTTCCTACGAGCAGTACTTC	TRBV5-6	TRBJ2-7	TRBD2	.
CASSPRQLGGYEQYF	TGTGCCAGCTCACCAAGACAGCTTGGGGGCTACGAGCAGTACTTC	TRBV18	TRBJ2-7	.	.
CSGWTSGAQYF	TGCAGCGGATGGACTAGCGGCGCGCAGTATTTT	TRBV29-1	TRBJ2-3	TRBD2	few
CASSQVISRGRGEQFF	TGTGCCAGCAGCCAAGTGATCAGCAGGGGGAGGGGTGAGCAGTTCTTC	TRBV4-2	TRBJ2-1	.	.
CSVTRSAGYEQYF	TGCAGCGTGACCCGGTCCGCAGGCTACGAGCAGTACTTC	TRBV29-1	TRBJ2-7	.	few
CSVKVASSYEQYF	TGCAGCGTAAAGGTTGCGAGCTCCTACGAGCAGTACTTC	TRBV29-1	TRBJ2-7	.	.
CASSQEGTYGYTF	TGCGCCAGCAGCCAAGAGGGAACCTATGGCTACACCTTC	TRBV4-1	TRBJ1-2	.	few
CAWAPGAPYEQYF	TGTGCCTGGGCCCCAGGGGCACCCTACGAGCAGTACTTC	TRBV30	TRBJ2-7	.	.
CASSRANTQYF	TGTGCCAGCAGTCGGGCTAATACGCAGTATTTT	TRBV2	TRBJ2-3	.	.
CSVAKGAGGTEAFF	TGCAGCGTCGCCAAGGGGGCAGGGGGCACTGAAGCTTTCTTT	TRBV29-1	TRBJ1-1	TRBD1	few
CASSLATNEQFF	TGCGCCAGCAGCTTGGCTACCAATGAGCAGTTCTTC	TRBV5-1	TRBJ2-1	.	.
CASSREGGGYTF	TGTGCCAGCAGTAGGGAGGGCGGTGGCTACACCTTC	TRBV27	TRBJ1-2	.	once
CAWSVTGYTEAFF	TGTGCCTGGAGTGTCACAGGGTATACTGAAGCTTTCTTT	TRBV30	TRBJ1-1	.	.
CAWSPLAGGSYEQYF	TGTGCCTGGAGTCCCCTTGCGGGGGGCAGCTACGAGCAGTACTTC	TRBV30	TRBJ2-7	TRBD2	.
CASSLGYAGGIDTQYF	TGTGCCAGCAGCTTAGGTTACGCGGGGGGTATCGATACGCAGTATTTT	TRBV7-2	TRBJ2-3	TRBD2	.
CASTPRVTGELFF	TGTGCCAGTACTCCCCGGGTGACCGGGGAGCTGTTTTTT	TRBV19	TRBJ2-2	.	few
CSVAERGGSYNEQFF	TGCAGCGTTGCGGAGCGGGGGGGCTCCTACAATGAGCAGTTCTTC	TRBV29-1	TRBJ2-1	TRBD2	few
CASSLAPTGTNEQFF	TGCGCCAGCAGCTTGGCCCCGACAGGGACCAATGAGCAGTTCTTC	TRBV5-1	TRBJ2-1	TRBD1	.
CASRLGLTDTQYF	TGTGCCAGCAGGCTAGGACTCACAGATACGCAGTATTTT	TRBV2	TRBJ2-3	.	.
CSARAGHEQYF	TGCAGTGCTAGAGCAGGCCACGAGCAGTACTTC	TRBV20-1	TRBJ2-7	.	.
CASSSTLANQETQYF	TGTGCCAGCAGTTCGACACTAGCGAACCAAGAGACCCAGTACTTC	TRBV27	TRBJ2-5	TRBD2	.
CASSPGQNTEAFF	TGTGCCAGCTCACCAGGACAGAACACTGAAGCTTTCTTT	TRBV18	TRBJ1-1	.	.
CASSLGDTTNTEAFF	TGTGCCAGCAGTTTAGGGGACACTACGAACACTGAAGCTTTCTTT	TRBV6-5	TRBJ1-1	.	.
CASSLGTGQGPEAFF	TGCGCCAGCAGCTTGGGTACCGGGCAGGGTCCTGAAGCTTTCTTT	TRBV5-1	TRBJ1-1	.	.
CASIQGYGNYGYTF	TGTGCCAGCATCCAGGGGTACGGGAACTATGGCTACACCTTC	TRBV2	TRBJ1-2	.	.
CASSLERGPLTQYF	TGTGCCAGCAGCTTAGAAAGGGGGCCTCTTACGCAGTATTTT	TRBV7-2	TRBJ2-3	TRBD1	.
CSVGLWDTQYF	TGCAGCGTCGGACTGTGGGATACGCAGTATTTT	TRBV29-1	TRBJ2-3	.	few
CASRYTGYTF	TGTGCCAGCAGATACACTGGCTACACCTTC	TRBV2	TRBJ1-2	.	.
CATSRGRIPGVVKNIQYF	TGTGCCACCAGCAGAGGCAGAATCCCCGGTGTGGTCAAAAACATTCAGTACTTC	TRBV15	TRBJ2-4	.	.
CASSSLGDRYHNEQFF	TGTGCCAGCAGCTCTTTGGGGGACAGGTATCACAATGAGCAGTTCTTC	TRBV5-4	TRBJ2-1	TRBD1	.
CASSQRGASGANVLTF	TGTGCCAGCAGCCAAAGGGGGGCCTCTGGGGCCAACGTCCTGACTTTC	TRBV11-2	TRBJ2-6	.	few
CASSLDQNQPQHF	TGTGCCAGCAGCTTAGACCAGAATCAGCCCCAGCATTTT	TRBV7-2	TRBJ1-5	.	.
CASSLALGTGLEAFF	TGTGCCAGCAGCTTAGCGCTGGGCACAGGTCTTGAAGCTTTCTTT	TRBV7-2	TRBJ1-1	.	.
CSTSSGGATDTQYF	TGCAGCACCTCTAGCGGGGGGGCGACAGATACGCAGTATTTT	TRBV29-1	TRBJ2-3	TRBD2	.
CASSLWGNTEAFF	TGCGCCAGCAGCTTGTGGGGAAACACTGAAGCTTTCTTT	TRBV5-1	TRBJ1-1	.	.
CASSFGYEQYF	TGCGCCAGCAGCTTCGGGTACGAGCAGTACTTC	TRBV5-1	TRBJ2-7	.	.
CASSLGTAREKLFF	TGTGCCAGCAGCTTGGGGACAGCAAGGGAAAAACTGTTTTTT	TRBV5-4	TRBJ1-4	.	.
CASTRRRGMQETQYF	TGTGCCAGCACCCGCCGCCGGGGGATGCAAGAGACCCAGTACTTC	TRBV7-9	TRBJ2-5	.	.
CASSSDRKGETQYF	TGTGCCAGCAGCTCGGACAGGAAAGGAGAGACCCAGTACTTC	TRBV7-8	TRBJ2-5	TRBD1	few
CASSQGLAGVGFF	TGTGCCAGCAGCCAGGGACTAGCGGGGGTGGGCTTCTTC	TRBV7-2	TRBJ2-1	TRBD2	.
CASSQTGANVLTF	TGTGCCAGCAGCCAAACTGGGGCCAACGTCCTGACTTTC	TRBV7-2	TRBJ2-6	.	.
CTSSHPGRQRGGVYEQFF	TGCACCAGCAGCCACCCAGGCCGGCAGCGGGGGGGCGTCTATGAGCAGTTCTTC	TRBV1	TRBJ2-1	.	.
CAWTRDPNNVAFF	TGTGCCTGGACCCGGGACCCAAACAATGTGGCTTTCTTT	TRBV30	TRBJ1-1	.	.
CASSQDLRQGSSSVYGYTF	TGCGCCAGCAGCCAAGACCTGAGACAGGGAAGTTCATCGGTGTATGGCTACACCTTC	TRBV4-1	TRBJ1-2	TRBD1	.
CASREEGETQYF	TGCGCCAGCAGGGAGGAGGGGGAGACCCAGTACTTC	TRBV5-1	TRBJ2-5	.	few
CASSREGYGYTF	TGTGCCAGCAGCCGGGAGGGCTATGGCTACACCTTC	TRBV2	TRBJ1-2	.	.